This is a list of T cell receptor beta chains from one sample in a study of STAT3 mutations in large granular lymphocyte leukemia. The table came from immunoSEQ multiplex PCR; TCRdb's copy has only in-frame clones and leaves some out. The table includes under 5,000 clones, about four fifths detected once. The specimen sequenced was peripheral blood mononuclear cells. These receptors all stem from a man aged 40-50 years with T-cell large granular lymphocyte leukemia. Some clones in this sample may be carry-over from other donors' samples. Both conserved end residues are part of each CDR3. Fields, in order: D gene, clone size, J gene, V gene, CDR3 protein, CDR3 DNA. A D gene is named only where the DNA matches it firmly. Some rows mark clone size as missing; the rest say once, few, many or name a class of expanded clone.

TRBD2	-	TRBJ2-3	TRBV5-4	CASSPLLAATSTDTQYF	TGTGCCAGCAGCCCCCTACTAGCGGCAACTAGCACAGATACGCAGTATTTT
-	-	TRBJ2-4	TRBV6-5	CASSYSPDPSIQYF	TGTGCCAGCAGTTACTCCCCCGATCCATCCATTCAGTACTTC
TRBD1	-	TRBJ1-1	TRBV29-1	CSVSDRWNTEAFF	TGCAGCGTCTCGGACAGGTGGAACACTGAAGCTTTCTTT
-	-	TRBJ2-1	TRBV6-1	CASSEPIGGHYNEQFF	TGTGCCAGCAGTGAACCGATAGGGGGTCACTACAATGAGCAGTTCTTC
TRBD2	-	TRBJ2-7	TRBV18	CASSRTSGGTYEQYF	TGTGCCAGCTCACGGACTAGCGGGGGAACCTACGAGCAGTACTTC
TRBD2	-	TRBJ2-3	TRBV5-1	CASSLRTSGVSTDTQYF	TGCGCCAGCAGCCTTCGGACTAGCGGGGTTAGCACAGATACGCAGTATTTT
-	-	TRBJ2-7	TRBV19	CASSIASAGGGEQYF	TGTGCCAGTAGTATAGCCTCCGCAGGAGGCGGCGAGCAGTACTTC
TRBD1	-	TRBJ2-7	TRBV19	CASSMGTVISSYEQYF	TGTGCCAGTAGTATGGGGACAGTGATCAGCTCCTACGAGCAGTACTTC
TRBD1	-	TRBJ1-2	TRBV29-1	CSARQGEVGGYTF	TGCAGCGCCCGACAGGGGGAAGTCGGTGGCTACACCTTC
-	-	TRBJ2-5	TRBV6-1	CAGSDWTWTQYF	TGTGCCGGGTCGGACTGGACGTGGACCCAGTACTTC
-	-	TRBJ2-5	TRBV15	CATSNFLGGRVGETQYF	TGTGCCACCAGCAACTTCCTGGGGGGCAGGGTAGGGGAGACCCAGTACTTC
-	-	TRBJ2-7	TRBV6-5	CASSYSGWGGYEQYF	TGTGCCAGCAGTTACTCGGGTTGGGGTGGGTACGAGCAGTACTTC
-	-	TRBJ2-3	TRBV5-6	CASSLEGRSGGTQYF	TGTGCCAGCAGCTTGGAGGGGAGGAGCGGAGGTACGCAGTATTTT
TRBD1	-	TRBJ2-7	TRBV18	CASSPDRDREQYF	TGTGCCAGCTCACCGGACAGGGACCGCGAGCAGTACTTC
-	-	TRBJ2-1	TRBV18	CASSPPGSTGSYNEQFF	TGTGCCAGCTCACCACCGGGATCTACGGGCTCCTACAATGAGCAGTTCTTC
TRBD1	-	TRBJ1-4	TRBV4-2	CASSIDRGEKLFF	TGTGCCAGCAGCATCGACAGGGGCGAAAAACTGTTTTTT
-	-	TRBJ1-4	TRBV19	CASSLDGQNEKLFF	TGTGCCAGTAGCCTGGACGGACAAAATGAAAAACTGTTTTTT
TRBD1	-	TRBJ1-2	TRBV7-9	CASSLTGGTDGYTF	TGTGCCAGCAGCTTGACAGGGGGAACGGATGGCTACACCTTC
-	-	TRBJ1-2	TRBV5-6	CASSSNTGGYTF	TGTGCCAGCAGCTCCAATACGGGGGGCTACACCTTC
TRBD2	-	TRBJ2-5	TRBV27	CASSFGGGVETQYF	TGTGCCAGCAGTTTCGGTGGGGGGGTGGAGACCCAGTACTTC
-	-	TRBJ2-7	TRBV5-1	CASSLNQGPYEQYF	TGCGCCAGCAGCTTGAATCAGGGCCCCTACGAGCAGTACTTC
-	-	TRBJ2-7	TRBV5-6	CASSLGNEQYF	TGTGCCAGCAGCTTGGGAAACGAGCAGTACTTC
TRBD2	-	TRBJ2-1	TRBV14	CASSQAGTRQYNEQFF	TGTGCCAGCAGCCAAGCCGGGACTAGACAGTACAATGAGCAGTTCTTC
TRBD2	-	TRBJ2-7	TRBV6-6	CASKVGLADYEQYF	TGTGCCAGCAAAGTGGGACTAGCGGATTACGAGCAGTACTTC
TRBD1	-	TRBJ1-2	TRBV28	CASTSGGDGFYGYTF	TGTGCCAGCACCTCAGGGGGGGACGGATTCTATGGCTACACCTTC
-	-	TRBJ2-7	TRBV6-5	CASSYEGFDEQYF	TGTGCCAGCAGTTACGAGGGATTCGACGAGCAGTACTTC
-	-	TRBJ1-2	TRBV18	CASSPSMENYGYTF	TGTGCCAGCTCACCCTCCATGGAAAACTATGGCTACACCTTC
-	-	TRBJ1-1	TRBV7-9	CASSLALSGEAFF	TGTGCCAGCAGCTTAGCGCTTTCAGGCGAAGCTTTCTTT
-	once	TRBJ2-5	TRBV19	CASSISRSGYQETQYF	TGTGCCAGTAGTATTTCTCGCTCAGGGTATCAAGAGACCCAGTACTTC
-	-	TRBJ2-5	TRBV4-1	CASSQEGDGETQYF	TGCGCCAGCAGCCAAGAAGGGGACGGGGAGACCCAGTACTTC
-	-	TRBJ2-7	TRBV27	CASSFTTAGEQYF	TGTGCCAGCAGTTTCACGACCGCGGGAGAGCAGTACTTC
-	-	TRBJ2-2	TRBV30	CAWSFTGELFF	TGTGCCTGGAGCTTTACCGGGGAGCTGTTTTTT
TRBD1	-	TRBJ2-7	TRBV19	CASSNRDRASYEQYF	TGTGCCAGTAGTAACCGGGACAGGGCTTCCTACGAGCAGTACTTC
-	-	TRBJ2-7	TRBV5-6	CASSLGGDTYEQYF	TGTGCCAGCAGCCTAGGAGGGGACACCTACGAGCAGTACTTC
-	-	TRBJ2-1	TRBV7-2	CASSWRSEQFF	TGTGCCAGCAGCTGGAGGAGTGAGCAGTTCTTC
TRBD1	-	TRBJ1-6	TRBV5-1	CASSLTGYNSPLHF	TGCGCCAGCAGCCTGACAGGGTATAATTCACCCCTCCACTTT
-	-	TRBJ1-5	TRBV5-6	CASSSFGDTSNQPQHF	TGTGCCAGCAGCTCCTTCGGGGACACTAGCAATCAGCCCCAGCATTTT
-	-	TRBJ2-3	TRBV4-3	CASSPSYSTDTQYF	TGCGCCAGCAGCCCTAGCTATAGCACAGATACGCAGTATTTT
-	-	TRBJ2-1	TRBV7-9	CATTLPYNEQFF	TGTGCCACCACCCTACCCTACAATGAGCAGTTCTTC
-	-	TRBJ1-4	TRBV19	CASKGLEIFNEYEKLFF	TGTGCCAGTAAAGGATTGGAGATCTTTAACGAGTATGAAAAACTGTTTTTT
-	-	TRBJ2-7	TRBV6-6	CASSPGSYEQYF	TGTGCCAGCAGCCCCGGGTCCTACGAGCAGTACTTC
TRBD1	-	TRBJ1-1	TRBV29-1	CSVRQGATEAFF	TGCAGCGTTCGACAGGGGGCCACTGAAGCTTTCTTT
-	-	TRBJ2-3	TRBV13	CASSSAGSTDTQYF	TGTGCCAGCAGCTCCGCGGGAAGCACAGATACGCAGTATTTT
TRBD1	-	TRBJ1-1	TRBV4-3	CASSQQWQGAEAFF	TGCGCCAGCAGCCAGCAGTGGCAGGGGGCTGAAGCTTTCTTT
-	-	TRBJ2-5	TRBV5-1	CASSSGSGETQYF	TGCGCCAGCAGCTCAGGGTCAGGGGAGACCCAGTACTTC
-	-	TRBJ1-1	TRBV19	CASSIRPGLGTEAFF	TGTGCCAGTAGTATTAGGCCAGGGCTAGGAACTGAAGCTTTCTTT
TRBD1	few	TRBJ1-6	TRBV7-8	CASSLPRQGPYNSPLHF	TGTGCCAGCAGCTTACCCCGACAGGGGCCCTATAATTCACCCCTCCACTTT
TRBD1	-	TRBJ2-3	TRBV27	CASSHRGQPSGTQYF	TGTGCCAGCAGCCACCGGGGACAGCCTAGTGGTACGCAGTATTTT
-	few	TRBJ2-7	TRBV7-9	CASSLGAPPLDEQYF	TGTGCCAGCAGCTTAGGGGCTCCCCCCCTGGACGAGCAGTACTTC
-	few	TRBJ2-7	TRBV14	CASSTLGGAGEQYF	TGTGCCAGCAGCACCCTCGGAGGGGCAGGCGAGCAGTACTTC
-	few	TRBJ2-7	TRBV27	CASSLFGVSYEQYF	TGTGCCAGCAGTTTATTTGGGGTCTCCTACGAGCAGTACTTC
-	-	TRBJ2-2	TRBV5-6	CASSLYTGELFF	TGTGCCAGCAGTTTATACACCGGGGAGCTGTTTTTT